This T cell receptor beta chain was recorded in a study of blood T cell repertoires in COVID-19 (dated by TCRdb to 2020 to 2021). With respect to the entire study: Samples covering the acute and convalescent phases of COVID-19 were provided by collaborators in the United States, Italy and Spain. The material from the prospective study consisted of cDNA or gDNA derived from T cells, B-cell-depleted T cells, or PBMCs. Subjects who had been exposed to COVID-19, were actively infected with it, or had recovered from it provided the deeply sampled blood TCRbeta repertoires that made up the dataset. The repertoires were released in a freely available public database intended as a resource for research on the immune response to SARS-CoV-2. The samples were drawn from the first 160 participants of the ongoing ImmuneRACE study and from some 1,300 subjects provided by 6 global collaborators. A de-identified subject ID, COVID-19 status, age in years and sex were almost always included in the sample metadata. HLA class I and class II types, where available, came from metadata supplied by the sample provider rather than from assay-based typing.

According to the germline V gene, CDR1 reads MNHEY and CDR2 reads SVGEGT. V drops 6 bases and J drops 7 bases, leaving 16 bases in between. From the cysteine through the phenylalanine, the CDR3 covers 14 amino acids. Only the CDR3 region is kept as DNA, spanning 42 bases read in frame from base 1. As to this clone: The target of this receptor is not known. Base qualities are not provided; no much larger clone lies one nucleotide away.

The immunoSEQ Assay, a bias-controlled multiplex PCR, was used to amplify TCRbeta CDR3 regions from genomic DNA. As for the original processing: The number of nucleated cells in each sample was estimated from the amplification of reference gene primers within the assay. To quantify the absolute abundance of each unique TCRbeta CDR3 rearrangement, sequence reads were collapsed and filtered. For each sample, productive Simpson clonality was calculated by taking the square root of Simpson's diversity index across productive rearrangements. In TCRdb, the immuneACCESS table is reduced to in-frame sequences with V and J assigned. These tables do not hold every clone; where another copy was compared, an unresolved V gene accounts for under half, and the others remain unexplained. The V and J calls and clone size were taken over from that table, and D and trimming were inferred from the DNA. For this sample the table gives 100,000 or so clones, of which about three quarters were detected only once. The biggest ten clones account for roughly 14% of the sample.

Results and caveats for the whole study, not just this receptor: The amount of clinical and demographic metadata varied by source and participant and was provided uncurated.

Each collaborating institution followed its own protocols to collect whole blood in K2EDTA tubes. For TCRbeta analysis, collaborators shipped samples as frozen whole blood, isolated PBMCs, or DNA extracted from either of those sample types. The sequence is built from TRBV6-2 or TRBV6-3 and TRBJ2-1, and TRBD2 may be the D gene, going by 6 matching bases. The sequence was obtained from an elderly woman with acute or convalescent COVID-19. The sample was peripheral blood. The nucleotides are TGTGCCAGCAGCCAGGAGGGGTCCAGGAATGAGCAGTTCTTC. It is translated as CASSQEGSRNEQFF.